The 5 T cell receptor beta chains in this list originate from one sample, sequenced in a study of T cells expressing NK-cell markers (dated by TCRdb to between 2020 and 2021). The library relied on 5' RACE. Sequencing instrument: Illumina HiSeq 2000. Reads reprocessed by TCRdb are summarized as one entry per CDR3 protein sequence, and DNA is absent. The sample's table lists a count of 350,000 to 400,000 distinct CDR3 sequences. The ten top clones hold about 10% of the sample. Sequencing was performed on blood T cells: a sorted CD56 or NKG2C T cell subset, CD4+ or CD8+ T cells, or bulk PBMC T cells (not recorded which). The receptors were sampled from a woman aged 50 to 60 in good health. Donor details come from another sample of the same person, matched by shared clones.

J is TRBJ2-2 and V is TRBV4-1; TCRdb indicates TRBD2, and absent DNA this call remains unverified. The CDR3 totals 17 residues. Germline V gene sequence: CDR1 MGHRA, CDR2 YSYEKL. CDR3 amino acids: CASSQDPAALGTGELFF.

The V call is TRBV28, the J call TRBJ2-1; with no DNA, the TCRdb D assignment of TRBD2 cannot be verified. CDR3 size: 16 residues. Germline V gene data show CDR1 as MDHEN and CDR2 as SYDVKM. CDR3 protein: CASRSGLAGGWNEQFF.

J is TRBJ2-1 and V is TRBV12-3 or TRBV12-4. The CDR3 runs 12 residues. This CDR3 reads CASSLVQTEQFF.

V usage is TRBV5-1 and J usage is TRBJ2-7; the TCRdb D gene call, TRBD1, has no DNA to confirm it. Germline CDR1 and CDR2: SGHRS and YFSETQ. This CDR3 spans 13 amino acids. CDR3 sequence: CASSFDLRGEQYF.

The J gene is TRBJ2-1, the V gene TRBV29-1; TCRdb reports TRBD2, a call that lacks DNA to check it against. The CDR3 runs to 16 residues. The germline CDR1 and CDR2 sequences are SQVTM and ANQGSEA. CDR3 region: CSVDVKGLAGVNEQFF.